This paragraph reports one T cell receptor beta chain. No antigen is known for it. Base qualities are not at hand, and no much larger clone is one base apart. The data were obtained in a study of T cell responses to AZD1222 COVID-19 vaccine (TCRdb year 2021). Study-wide context: TCR sequencing was performed for 230 to 250 trial participants, of whom roughly 200 were given two doses of AZD1222 and around 25 were given two doses of MenACWY control vaccine. Enrollment into the trials was organized by age into subgroups of 18-55, 56-69 and 70-plus years, and those subgroups contained roughly 160, 29 and 62 TCR-sequenced participants, respectively. What the research found in general, with its limitations: Only a handful of AZD1222 recipients were SARS-CoV-2 seropositive at baseline, limiting conclusions about previously exposed vaccinees. Most participants were white British and females outnumbered males, and the authors suggested that clonal diversity may have been underestimated. Reportedly, almost half of the unique spike-specific TCRs recognized epitopes lying outside the regions that are mutated in the B.1.351 and B.1.1.7 variants. The vaccine-associated CD4 TCRs covered the entire spike protein, and the dominant responses fell in regions 160-218 and 743-854. The 56-69-year group was small, and its depth increase did not reach significance, likely because of low power. Because no samples from the day 14 peak response were available, repertoires could be characterized only after the peak T cell response. A significant rise in spike-specific TCR breadth and depth was observed after two AZD1222 doses relative to day 0 and relative to MenACWY recipients.

This sample's time point label indicates: about 28 days (+/-7) after the second vaccine dose. AZD1222 recipients with second doses at about 4 weeks or about 12 weeks were pooled, because spike-specific TCR depth and breadth did not differ between schedules. The vaccinee samples were drawn from two UK trials, COV001 and COV002, one of which was a single-blind randomized controlled phase 2/3 trial testing AZD1222 (ChAdOx1 nCoV-19) in healthy adults. For TCRbeta chain sequencing, PBMC samples from trial participants were taken at day 0 and at day 28 after the second dose. The CDR3 regions of human TCRbeta chains were analyzed by immunosequencing. In the paper's pipeline: TCRs in the repertoires were matched against a reference library of SARS-CoV-2-specific TCRs that had been generated with the MIRA antigen-specificity platform. Breadth was defined as the fraction of unique TCRs that were SARS-CoV-2-associated. Depth was defined as the fraction of total T cells that were SARS-CoV-2-associated. Using the MIRA data, each spike-specific TCR was mapped to the spike region that the TCR reacts to and placed in a CD4 or CD8 class. Log10-transformed breadth and depth values were compared by one-way ANOVA with Sidak's multiple comparisons tests. Here the immuneACCESS table is served through TCRdb, limited to in-frame sequences with V and J called. Missing clones are a known gap in these copies; in checked studies unresolved V genes cover under half, and the rest lacks a known reason. That table gives V, J and clone size, and the DNA gave D and trimming. Here the sample has about 120,000 clones; 86% occur a single time. The ten largest clones take up about 2.9% of the sample.

Reading the germline V gene gives CDR1 MDHEN and CDR2 SYDVKM. From cysteine to phenylalanine, the CDR3 is 16 amino acids long. Kept here is only the CDR3 DNA, which spans 48 bases and is read in frame from base 1. After removal of 7 bases from V and 0 bases from J, the junction retains 12 bases not matched to a gene. The sequence came from an adult who received the AZD1222 COVID-19 vaccine. Material: peripheral blood, obtained 28 days after the second AZD1222 dose. The rearrangement joined TRBV28 to TRBJ2-7, with TRBD2 identical over 7 junction bases. The sequenced DNA: TGTGCCAGCATTTCCTCTCTGGGGGGGAGCTCCTACGAGCAGTACTTC. It encodes CASISSLGGSSYEQYF.